The count of the clone carrying this T cell receptor (beta chain) is one. Antigen specificity is unknown. A single base separates this from a much larger clone, so it may be a read error. For TCR beta, libraries came from iRepertoire HTBI primers and Arm-PCR of CDR3 regions. TCRdb called the multiplex PCR reads again in MiXCR, with one record for every CDR3 protein. The table lists around 420,000 distinct CDR3 sequences, about 15% of them singletons. Per germline, CDR1 DFQATT and CDR2 SNEGSKA (reference sequence). The CDR3 runs 16 residues. This sample stems from a study of regulatory T cells in long-lasting Graves disease. Points from the study as a whole: Peripheral blood alone, not thyroid tissue, underwent study. Favoring TRBV28, TRBJ1-2 and TRBJ2-5 was a feature seen in persistent disease.

Time point in this sample: newly diagnosed GD, antithyroid drugs for less than 3 months. From PBMCs, RNA was extracted and then used to make the TCR library. These data also featured in a second study, about T cells in Graves' hyperthyroidism and ophthalmopathy. That source reports: Most clonotypes that expanded in the thyroid above 0.001 also showed up in blood. In the analysis, a 13 V-J model separated ophthalmopathy from stable hyperthyroidism.

This sample comprised peripheral blood mononuclear cells (PBMCs), obtained at new diagnosis, from a patient treated with antithyroid drugs. This chain joins TRBV20-1 and TRBJ2-1; D may be TRBD2 (5 bases). The source of this sequence is a woman between 35 and 50 years old with Graves disease. The CDR3, as DNA: TGCAGTGCTAGACGTCGGCGGACCACCGACTACAATGGGCAGTTCTTC. The encoded protein is CSARRRRTTDYNGQFF.